This T cell receptor (beta chain) was identified during a study of blood T cell repertoires in COVID-19. Per the germline V gene, CDR1 is ENHRY and CDR2 is SYGVKD. Deletions cut 0 bases from V and 7 bases from J, with 10 bases between. The CDR3 totals 15 residues. In the original workflow: Reference gene primers were amplified, and this amplification served to estimate nucleated cell counts. TCRdb keeps only in-frame clones here, not all; method: immunoSEQ multiplex PCR. The V and J calls and the clone size are those of that table, but D and trimming were determined from the DNA. This repertoire shows roughly 150,000 clones, approximately 83% found once; its top ten account for approximately 11%.

The chain is built from TRBV10-3 and TRBJ1-6, with unresolved D. Sequencing used peripheral blood. This sequence originates from a man in his 70s with active or convalescent COVID-19. The DNA of the CDR3 is TGTGCCATCAGTGAGTCGGTAGGGAGGAATTCACCCCTCCACTTT. Its protein product is CAISESVGRNSPLHF.